This T cell receptor (beta chain) was sequenced for a study of cytotoxic CD8 clonotypes in ibrutinib-treated CLL. On the study more broadly: Enrolment comprised over ten relapsed/refractory and about 14 treatment-naive patients; roughly 18 were IGHV unmutated.

About this clone: The antigen remains unidentified.

Repertoires were generated with immunoSEQ multiplex PCR, while TCRdb's copy carries only in-frame clones and drops some. The sample shows 14,000 or so clones, roughly two thirds of them seen only once. The V end was cut by 4 bases, the J end by 9 bases, with 14 bases between. This CDR3 is built from 13 residues. Germline V gene data show CDR1 as SGHDT and CDR2 as YYEEEE. The TCR beta libraries used about 2 micrograms of genomic DNA that came from cryopreserved PBMCs. Study-wide results and caveats: T-cell clonality at baseline went above that of age-matched healthy donors and rose and fell with circulating CD8+ T-cell counts.

This chain uses TRBV5-6 with TRBJ1-5; possible D gene TRBD1, 5 bases. The source material was PBMCs, sampled before ibrutinib treatment. This clonotype originated in a human donor with chronic lymphocytic leukemia. CDR3 sequence reads: CASSQDGGRPQHF. The CDR3 nucleotides are TGTGCCAGCAGCCAAGACGGGGGGAGGCCCCAGCATTTT.